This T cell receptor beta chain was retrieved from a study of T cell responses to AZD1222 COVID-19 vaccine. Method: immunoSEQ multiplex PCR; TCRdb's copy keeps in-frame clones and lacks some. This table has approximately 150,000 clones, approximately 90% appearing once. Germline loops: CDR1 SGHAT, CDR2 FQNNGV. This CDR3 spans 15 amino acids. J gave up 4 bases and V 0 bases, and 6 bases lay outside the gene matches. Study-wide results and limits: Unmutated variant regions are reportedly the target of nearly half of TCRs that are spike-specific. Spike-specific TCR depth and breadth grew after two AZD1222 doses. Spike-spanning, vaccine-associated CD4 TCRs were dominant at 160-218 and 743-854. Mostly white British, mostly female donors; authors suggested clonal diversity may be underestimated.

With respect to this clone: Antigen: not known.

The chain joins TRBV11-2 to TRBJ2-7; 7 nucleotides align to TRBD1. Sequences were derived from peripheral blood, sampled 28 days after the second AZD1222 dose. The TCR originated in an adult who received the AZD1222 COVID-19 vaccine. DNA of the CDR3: TGTGCCAGCAGCTTAGATATGGACAGGTTGTACGAGCAGTACTTC. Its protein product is CASSLDMDRLYEQYF. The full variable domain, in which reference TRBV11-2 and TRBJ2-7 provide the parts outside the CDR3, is EAGVAQSPRYKIIEKRQSVAFWCNPISGHATLYWYQQILGQGPKLLIQFQNNGVVDDSQLPKDRFSAERLKGVDSTLKIQPAKLEDSAVYLCASSLDMDRLYEQYFGPGTRLTVT.